Sequencing of this TCR beta chain was carried out in a study of blood T cell repertoires in COVID-19. Study as a whole: Acute and convalescent COVID-19 specimens originated in the United States, Italy and Spain. T cells, B-cell-depleted T cells, or PBMCs provided the cDNA or gDNA that served as material.

Cohorts were based on clinical histories the participants reported. The CDR3 is 14 residues long. Germline values: CDR1 LNHDA, CDR2 SQIVND (reference sequence). V lost 3 bases, J lost 2 bases, and 11 bases lay in between. Original handling: Reference gene primers were amplified, and this amplification served to estimate nucleated cell counts. Sequencing used immunoSEQ multiplex PCR; TCRdb keeps in-frame clones, though not all of them. That table gives V, J and clone size, and the DNA gave D and trimming. This table has 400,000 or so clones, around 87% appearing once. V usage is TRBV19 and J usage is TRBJ2-7; D is undetermined. This TCR was sampled from a middle-aged man in a cohort exposed to, infected with or recovered from COVID-19 (not recorded which). Sequenced sample: PBMCs or T cells enriched from blood (not recorded which). The CDR3 region has the DNA TGTGCCAGTAGTATCCCCGGGTTAGCCTACGAGCAGTACTTC. It specifies CASSIPGLAYEQYF.